This passage covers 21 T cell receptor beta chains from one sample sequenced in a study of blood T cell repertoires in COVID-19 (dated by TCRdb to about 2020). Receptors were amplified or captured by the immunoSEQ multiplex PCR assay. This immuneACCESS table, as held by TCRdb, lists in-frame sequences with V and J called but not all clones. Of the missing ones, under half trace to an unresolved V gene in checked studies; the others have no known cause. The sample has 160,000 or so clones on record, about 91% of them singletons. The biggest ten clones account for roughly 1.6% of the sample. Sequenced material: peripheral blood. The receptors here all came from a woman in her forties or fifties with acute or convalescent COVID-19.

The chain recombines TRBV5-8 with TRBJ1-1; D is perhaps TRBD1 (6 bases). The CDR3 spans 16 residues. CDR1 SGHTS and CDR2 YDEGEE come from the germline V gene. Trimming removed 0 bases from V and 8 bases from J, with 20 bases in between. The CDR3 sequence is CASSLVNREGVREAFF. The DNA of the CDR3 is TGTGCCAGCAGCTTGGTGAACAGGGAAGGGGTACGGGAAGCTTTCTTT.

The rearrangement uses TRBV2 and TRBJ2-7; D not resolved. CDR3 size: 13 residues. The V gene's germline CDR1 is SNHLY and CDR2 FYNNEI. V gave up 6 bases and J gave up 5 bases, with 14 bases separating them. In DNA form, the CDR3 reads TGTGCCAGCAGCGCCGCGGCGAACCACGAGCAGTACTTC. Its protein product is CASSAAANHEQYF.

This CDR3 reads CASSALGGAGYGYTF. In DNA form, the CDR3 reads TGTGCCAGCAGCGCCCTGGGGGGGGCGGGCTATGGCTACACCTTC. V is TRBV7-9 and J is TRBJ1-2, with TRBD1 as a possible D gene (6 bases). CDR1 and CDR2 (germline): SEHNR, FQNEAQ (reference sequence). The CDR3 totals 15 residues. Trimming removed 5 bases from V and 4 bases from J, with 17 bases in between.

This clone was found a few times. The chain uses TRBV5-1 and TRBJ2-2; D unclear. The V gene's germline CDR1 is SGHRS and CDR2 YFSETQ. Between the trimmed V and J ends, which lost 1 base and 3 bases, there was a span of 16 bases. The CDR3 loop spans 17 amino acids. The CDR3 is CASSLPISESYTGELFF. The DNA of the CDR3 is TGCGCCAGCAGCTTGCCGATATCTGAGTCTTACACCGGGGAGCTGTTTTTT.

V and J are TRBV7-8 and TRBJ2-7, with D possibly being TRBD2 (6 bases). CDR3 size: 14 residues. V was clipped by 5 bases and J by 1 base, with 12 bases between them. CDR1 and CDR2 (germline): SGHVS, FQNEAQ. The CDR3 DNA reads TGTGCCAGCAGCCGCGCGGGGATATCCTACGAGCAGTACTTC. Residues: CASSRAGISYEQYF.

The V call is TRBV2, the J call TRBJ1-2; D unclear. This CDR3 contains 14 residues. Germline V gene lookup returns CDR1 SNHLY and CDR2 FYNNEI. Trimming pared 4 bases from V and 2 bases from J, leaving 11 bases between. The DNA of the CDR3 is TGTGCCAGCAGTGTAAGAGGGCGAAACTATGGCTACACCTTC. Its translation: CASSVRGRNYGYTF.

This clone has only one observation. This chain uses TRBV5-6 with TRBJ1-6; TRBD1 is a possible D gene (5 bases). Germline lookup yields CDR1 SGHDT and CDR2 YYEEEE. V was clipped by 3 bases and J by 11 bases, with 9 bases between them. CDR3 length: 12 amino acids. DNA of the CDR3: TGTGCCAGCAGCTCCCAAGGGGCACCCCTCCACTTT. Translated: CASSSQGAPLHF.

J is TRBJ2-5 and V is TRBV11-3; D may be TRBD2 (5 bases). Germline assignment: CDR1 SGHNT and CDR2 YENEEA. V dropped 5 bases and J dropped 0 bases, with 10 bases sitting between them. The CDR3 is 14 residues long. The CDR3 here is CASSPAGNQETQYF. Written as DNA, the CDR3 is TGTGCCAGCAGCCCCGCCGGGAACCAAGAGACCCAGTACTTC.

This clone was observed once. The chain links TRBV27 to TRBJ2-7; TRBD2 matches at 9 bases. Germline trimming cut 11 bases from V and 7 bases from J; bases unmatched to any gene: 15. Germline CDR1 and CDR2: MNHEY and SMNVEV (reference sequence). The CDR3 is 14 residues long. CDR3 amino acids: CALHGREGQREQYF. CDR3 DNA: TGTGCCTTACACGGGCGGGAGGGCCAAAGGGAGCAGTACTTC.

This clone was detected only once. The V gene is TRBV7-2, the J gene TRBJ2-7; a possible D gene is TRBD2 (7 bases). Germline values: CDR1 SGHTA, CDR2 FQGNSA. This CDR3 is 15 amino acids long. Trimming removed 5 bases at V and 7 bases at J, with 21 bases between. CDR3 sequence reads: CASSPRGGRPGEQYF. CDR3 bases: TGTGCCAGCAGCCCCCGCGGGGGCCGACCGGGTGAGCAGTACTTC.

The J gene is TRBJ1-1, the V gene TRBV11-2; D is undetermined. Deletions cut 6 bases from V and 11 bases from J, with 13 bases between. The CDR3 contains 11 residues. Germline V CDR1 and CDR2: SGHAT, FQNNGV. The CDR3 nucleotides read TGTGCCAGCAGTCAACACTACGGGGCTTTCTTT. As protein: CASSQHYGAFF.

This chain joins TRBV7-2 and TRBJ2-1, with 7 bases lining up with TRBD1. V gave up 4 bases and J gave up 4 bases; unmatched junction bases: 10. There are 16 residues in the CDR3. Germline lookup yields CDR1 SGHTA and CDR2 FQGNSA. The CDR3 protein is CASSSQGRRTYNEQFF. The DNA of the CDR3 is TGTGCCAGCAGCTCACAGGGGCGGCGTACTTACAATGAGCAGTTCTTC.

J is TRBJ1-2 and V is TRBV7-9; D gene ambiguous. V lost 3 bases to trimming and J lost 1 base, with 9 bases between them. Germline CDR1 SEHNR, CDR2 FQNEAQ (reference sequence). CDR3 size: 14 residues. The CDR3 spells CASSFGPFNYGYTF. The DNA for the CDR3 is TGTGCCAGCAGCTTTGGCCCCTTTAACTATGGCTACACCTTC.

This CDR3 reads CASSNGQAYEQYF. In nucleotides, the CDR3 is TGTGCCAGCAGTAACGGACAGGCCTACGAGCAGTACTTC. The chain employs TRBV6-5 and TRBJ2-7; 7 bases fit TRBD1. V lost 5 bases and J lost 2; bases outside the gene matches: 3. The CDR3 is made up of 13 amino acids. Germline loops: CDR1 MNHEY, CDR2 SVGAGI.

This chain links TRBV10-2 with TRBJ1-5; 9 bases are a match to TRBD1. Germline values: CDR1 WSHSY, CDR2 SAAADI. CDR3 length: 18 residues. V was pared by 8 bases and J by 0 bases, with 14 bases of the junction left unmatched. CDR3 amino acids: CASRGGTGMSNSNQPQHF. The CDR3 DNA is TGCGCCAGCCGAGGGGGGACAGGGATGAGTAATAGCAATCAGCCCCAGCATTTT.

The rearrangement links TRBV4-2 to TRBJ2-5, with 7 bases fitting TRBD1. The germline V gene has CDR1 LGHNA and CDR2 YNFKEQ. The CDR3 runs to 14 residues. The ends lost 4 bases at V and 5 bases at J; junction bases unmatched: 7. Here the CDR3 reads CASSLRSGGETQYF. CDR3 coding DNA: TGTGCCAGCAGCCTCCGGTCAGGGGGTGAGACCCAGTACTTC.

The V gene is TRBV19, the J gene TRBJ1-1; 11 nucleotides agree with TRBD1. CDR1 and CDR2 from the germline V gene are LNHDA and SQIVND (reference sequence). V was clipped by 5 bases and J by 5 bases; unmatched bases: 10. The CDR3 is 16 residues long. CDR3 in amino acids: CASSVRLGQGATEAFF. The CDR3 DNA reads TGTGCCAGTAGTGTTCGACTTGGACAGGGGGCAACTGAAGCTTTCTTT.

This clone appeared a few times. J is TRBJ2-5 and V is TRBV2; 14 bases align to TRBD2. The CDR3 is 15 amino acids. From germline, CDR1 is SNHLY and CDR2 FYNNEI. J gave up 4 bases and V 4 bases, and 2 bases lay outside the gene matches. The CDR3 bases are TGTGCCAGCAGTGTGGGACTAGCGGGAGTAGAGACCCAGTACTTC. Translated, it gives CASSVGLAGVETQYF.

Only one count was recorded for this clone. This sequence joins TRBV20-1 and TRBJ1-5, with D perhaps TRBD1 (5 bases). Trimming removed 3 bases from V and 7 bases from J, with 16 bases in between. CDR3 length: 14 residues. CDR1 and CDR2 (germline): DFQATT, SNEGSKA (reference sequence). The CDR3 DNA reads as TGCAGTGCTAGTTTCGGGGGAAAACGGCAGCCCCAGCATTTT. Residues: CSASFGGKRQPQHF.

This sequence joins TRBV9 and TRBJ1-4, with unresolved D. The CDR3 is 15 amino acids. V lost 4 bases to trimming and J lost 7 bases, with 17 bases between them. CDR1 and CDR2 (germline): SGDLS, YYNGEE. In DNA form, the CDR3 reads TGTGCCAGCAGCCTAGCGCCCCGAACCGGTGAAAAACTGTTTTTT. This sequence encodes CASSLAPRTGEKLFF.

The J gene is TRBJ1-1, the V gene TRBV19, with D perhaps matching TRBD1 (5 bases). This CDR3 spans 14 amino acids. Germline CDR1 LNHDA, CDR2 SQIVND (reference sequence). V dropped 4 bases and J dropped 2 bases, with 11 bases sitting between them. This CDR3 reads CASSTVGQNTEAFF. The CDR3, as DNA: TGTGCCAGTAGTACTGTCGGACAAAACACTGAAGCTTTCTTT. Supplemented by reference TRBV19 and TRBJ1-1, the full variable domain reads DGGITQSPKYLFRKEGQNVTLSCEQNLNHDAMYWYRQDPGQGLRLIYYSQIVNDFQKGDIAEGYSVSREKKESFPLTVTSAQKNPTAFYLCASSTVGQNTEAFFGQGTRLTVV.